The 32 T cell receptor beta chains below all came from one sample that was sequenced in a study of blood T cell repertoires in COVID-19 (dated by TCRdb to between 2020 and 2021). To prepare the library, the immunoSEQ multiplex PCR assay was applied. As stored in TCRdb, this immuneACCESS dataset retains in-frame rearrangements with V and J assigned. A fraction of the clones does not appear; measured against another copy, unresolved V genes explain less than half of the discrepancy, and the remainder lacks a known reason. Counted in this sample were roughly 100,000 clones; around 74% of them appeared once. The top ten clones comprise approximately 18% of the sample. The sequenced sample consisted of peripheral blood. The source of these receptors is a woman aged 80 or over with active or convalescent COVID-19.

CDR3 amino acids: CASSSASGAGVYNEQFF. Written as DNA, the CDR3 is TGTGCCAGCAGCTCTGCTAGCGGGGCTGGGGTGTACAATGAGCAGTTCTTC. This chain joins TRBV9 and TRBJ2-1; 9 bases match TRBD2. The CDR3 loop spans 17 amino acids. Germline assignment: CDR1 SGDLS and CDR2 YYNGEE. V shed 4 bases and J 4 bases; nucleotides not matched to a gene: 12. Using reference TRBV9 and TRBJ2-1 for the parts outside the CDR3, the full variable domain is DSGVTQTPKHLITATGQRVTLRCSPRSGDLSVYWYQQSLDQGLQFLIQYYNGEERAKGNILERFSAQQFPDLHSELNLSSLELGDSALYFCASSSASGAGVYNEQFFGPGTRLTVL.

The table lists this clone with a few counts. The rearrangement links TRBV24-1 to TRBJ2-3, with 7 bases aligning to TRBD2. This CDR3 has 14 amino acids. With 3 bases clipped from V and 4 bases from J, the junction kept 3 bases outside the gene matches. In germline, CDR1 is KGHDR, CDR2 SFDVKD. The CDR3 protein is CATSDGLVADTQYF. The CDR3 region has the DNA TGTGCCACCAGTGATGGACTAGTGGCAGATACGCAGTATTTT.

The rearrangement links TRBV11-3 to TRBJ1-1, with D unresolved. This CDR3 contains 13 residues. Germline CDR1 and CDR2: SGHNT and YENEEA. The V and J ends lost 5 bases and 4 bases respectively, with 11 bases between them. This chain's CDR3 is CASSPPGSTEAFF. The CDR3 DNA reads TGTGCCAGCAGCCCCCCGGGGAGCACTGAAGCTTTCTTT.

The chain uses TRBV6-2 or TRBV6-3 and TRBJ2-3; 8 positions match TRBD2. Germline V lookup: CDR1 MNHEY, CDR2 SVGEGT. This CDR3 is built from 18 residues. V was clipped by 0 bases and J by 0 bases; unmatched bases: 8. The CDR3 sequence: CASSYSGFSGVSTDTQYF. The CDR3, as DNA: TGTGCCAGCAGTTACTCGGGATTTAGCGGGGTTAGCACAGATACGCAGTATTTT.

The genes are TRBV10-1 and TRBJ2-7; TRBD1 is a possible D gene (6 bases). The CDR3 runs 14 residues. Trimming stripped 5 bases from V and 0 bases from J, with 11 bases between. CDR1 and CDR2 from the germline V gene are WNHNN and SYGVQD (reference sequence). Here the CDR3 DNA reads TGCGCCAGCAGTAATGGGACAACCTCCTACGAGCAGTACTTC. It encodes CASSNGTTSYEQYF.

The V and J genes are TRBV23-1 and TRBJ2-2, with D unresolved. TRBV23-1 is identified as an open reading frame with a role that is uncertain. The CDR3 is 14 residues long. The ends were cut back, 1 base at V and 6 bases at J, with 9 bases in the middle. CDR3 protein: CASSQLSRAGELFF. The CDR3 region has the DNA TGCGCCAGCAGTCAATTATCCCGGGCCGGGGAGCTGTTTTTT.

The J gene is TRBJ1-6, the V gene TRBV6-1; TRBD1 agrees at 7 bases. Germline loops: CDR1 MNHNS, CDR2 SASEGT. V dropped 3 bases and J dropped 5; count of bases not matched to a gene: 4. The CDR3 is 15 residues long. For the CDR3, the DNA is TGTGCCAGCAGTGACCGGGGACAGAATAATTCACCCCTCCACTTT. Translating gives CASSDRGQNNSPLHF.

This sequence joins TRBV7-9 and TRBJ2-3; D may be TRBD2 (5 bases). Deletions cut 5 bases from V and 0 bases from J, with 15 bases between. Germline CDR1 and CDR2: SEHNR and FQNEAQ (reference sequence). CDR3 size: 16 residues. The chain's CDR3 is CASSDPGKSSTDTQYF. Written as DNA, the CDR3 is TGTGCCAGCAGCGATCCGGGAAAGTCTAGCACAGATACGCAGTATTTT. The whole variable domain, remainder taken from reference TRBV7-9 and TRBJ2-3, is DTGVSQNPRHKITKRGQNVTFRCDPISEHNRLYWYRQTLGQGPEFLTYFQNEAQLEKSRLLSDRFSAERPKGSFSTLEIQRTEQGDSAMYLCASSDPGKSSTDTQYFGPGTRLTVL.

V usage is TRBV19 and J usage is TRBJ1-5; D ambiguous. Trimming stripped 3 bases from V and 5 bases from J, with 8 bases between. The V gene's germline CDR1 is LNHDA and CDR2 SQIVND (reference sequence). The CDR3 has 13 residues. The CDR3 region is CASSIESYQPQHF. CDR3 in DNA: TGTGCCAGTAGTATTGAGTCGTATCAGCCCCAGCATTTT.

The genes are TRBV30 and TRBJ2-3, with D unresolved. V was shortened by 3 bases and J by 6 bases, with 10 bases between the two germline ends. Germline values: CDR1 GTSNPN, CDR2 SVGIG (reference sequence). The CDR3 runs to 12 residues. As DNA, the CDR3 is TGTGCCTGGAGAGCTATTAGTGATACGCAGTATTTT. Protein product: CAWRAISDTQYF.

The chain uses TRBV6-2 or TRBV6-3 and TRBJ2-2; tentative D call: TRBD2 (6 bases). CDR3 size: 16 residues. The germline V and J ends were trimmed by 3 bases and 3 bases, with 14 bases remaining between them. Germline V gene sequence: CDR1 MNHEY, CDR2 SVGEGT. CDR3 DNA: TGTGCCAGCAGTTATCGACTAGAGTCGGACACCGGGGAGCTGTTTTTT. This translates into CASSYRLESDTGELFF.

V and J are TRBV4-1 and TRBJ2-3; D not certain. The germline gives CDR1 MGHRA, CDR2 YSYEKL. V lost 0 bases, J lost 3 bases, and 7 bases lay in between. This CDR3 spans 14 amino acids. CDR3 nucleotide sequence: TGCGCCAGCAGCCAAGATCCAGATACAGATACGCAGTATTTT. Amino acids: CASSQDPDTDTQYF.

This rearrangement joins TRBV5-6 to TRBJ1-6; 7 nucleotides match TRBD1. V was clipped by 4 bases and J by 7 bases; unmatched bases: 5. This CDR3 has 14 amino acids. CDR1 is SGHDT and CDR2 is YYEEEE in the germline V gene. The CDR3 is CASSTGTANSPLHF. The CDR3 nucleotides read TGTGCCAGCAGCACCGGGACAGCCAATTCACCCCTCCACTTT.

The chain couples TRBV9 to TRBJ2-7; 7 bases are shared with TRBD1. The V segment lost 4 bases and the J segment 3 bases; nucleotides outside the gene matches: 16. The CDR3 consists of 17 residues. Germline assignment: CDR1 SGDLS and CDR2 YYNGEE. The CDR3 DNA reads TGTGCCAGCAGCTCGTCCAATGGGGGACAGCGCGACTACGAGCAGTACTTC. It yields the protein CASSSSNGGQRDYEQYF.

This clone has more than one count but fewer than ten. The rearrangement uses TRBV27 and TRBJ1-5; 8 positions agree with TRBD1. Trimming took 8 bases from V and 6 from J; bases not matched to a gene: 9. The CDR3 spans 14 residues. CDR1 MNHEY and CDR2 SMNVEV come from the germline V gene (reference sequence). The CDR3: CASRGQGRTQPQHF. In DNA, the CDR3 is TGTGCCAGCCGTGGACAGGGAAGGACTCAGCCCCAGCATTTT.

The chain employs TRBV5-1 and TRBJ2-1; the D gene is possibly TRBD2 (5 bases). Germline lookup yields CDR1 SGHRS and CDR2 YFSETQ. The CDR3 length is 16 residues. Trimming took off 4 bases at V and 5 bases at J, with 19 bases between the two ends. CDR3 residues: CASSPLGGPANNEQFF. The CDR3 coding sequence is TGCGCCAGCAGCCCCCTAGGCGGGCCTGCAAACAATGAGCAGTTCTTC.

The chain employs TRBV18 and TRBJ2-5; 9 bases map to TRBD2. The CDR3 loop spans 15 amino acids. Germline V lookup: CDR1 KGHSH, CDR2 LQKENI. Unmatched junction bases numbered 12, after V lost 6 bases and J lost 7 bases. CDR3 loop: CASSRLAGEAGTQYF. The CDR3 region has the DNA TGTGCCAGCTCCCGTTTAGCGGGAGAGGCAGGGACCCAGTACTTC.

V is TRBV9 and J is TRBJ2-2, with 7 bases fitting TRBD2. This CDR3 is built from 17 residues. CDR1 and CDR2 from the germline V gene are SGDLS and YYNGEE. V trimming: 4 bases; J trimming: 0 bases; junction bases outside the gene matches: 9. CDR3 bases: TGTGCCAGCAGCCCCCGCTCTAGCGGCTCGAACACCGGGGAGCTGTTTTTT. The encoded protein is CASSPRSSGSNTGELFF.

The CDR3 region is CASSRGAGGPSYEQYF. The CDR3 DNA follows: TGTGCCAGCAGTCGCGGAGCGGGGGGCCCATCCTACGAGCAGTACTTC. The chain joins TRBV2 to TRBJ2-7; 9 bases are shared with TRBD2. Germline values: CDR1 SNHLY, CDR2 FYNNEI. This CDR3 region has 16 residues. The V segment lost 5 bases and the J segment 1 base; nucleotides outside the gene matches: 9.

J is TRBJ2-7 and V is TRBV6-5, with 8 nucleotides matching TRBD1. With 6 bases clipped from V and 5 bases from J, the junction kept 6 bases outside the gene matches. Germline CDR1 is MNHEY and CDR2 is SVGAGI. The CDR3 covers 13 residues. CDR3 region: CASRRQGSHEQYF. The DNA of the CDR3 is TGTGCCAGCAGAAGACAGGGGTCCCACGAGCAGTACTTC.

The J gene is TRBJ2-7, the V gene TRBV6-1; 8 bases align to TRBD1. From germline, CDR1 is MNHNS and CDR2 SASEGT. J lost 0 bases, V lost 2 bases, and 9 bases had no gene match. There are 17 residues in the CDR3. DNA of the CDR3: TGTGCCAGCAGTGAACGACGCTCAGGGACAGGCTCCTACGAGCAGTACTTC. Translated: CASSERRSGTGSYEQYF.

CDR3: CASSQLRGSNTGELFF. In DNA, the CDR3 is TGTGCCAGCTCGCAACTCAGGGGTTCAAACACCGGGGAGCTGTTTTTT. The chain has TRBV18 and TRBJ2-2, with D tentatively TRBD1 (6 bases). This CDR3 is built from 16 residues. V lost 6 bases and J lost 2, with 16 bases in between. Germline V gives CDR1 KGHSH, CDR2 LQKENI.

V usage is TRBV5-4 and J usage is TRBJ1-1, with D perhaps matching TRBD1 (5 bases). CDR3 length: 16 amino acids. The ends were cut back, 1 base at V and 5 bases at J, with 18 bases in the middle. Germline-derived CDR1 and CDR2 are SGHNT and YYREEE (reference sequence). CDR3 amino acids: CASSLNAQGRRTEAFF. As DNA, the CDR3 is TGTGCCAGCAGCTTGAATGCCCAGGGTAGGCGGACTGAAGCTTTCTTT. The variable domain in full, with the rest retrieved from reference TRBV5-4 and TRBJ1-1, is ETGVTQSPTHLIKTRGQQVTLRCSSQSGHNTVSWYQQALGQGPQFIFQYYREEENGRGNFPPRFSGLQFPNYSSELNVNALELDDSALYLCASSLNAQGRRTEAFFGQGTRLTVV.

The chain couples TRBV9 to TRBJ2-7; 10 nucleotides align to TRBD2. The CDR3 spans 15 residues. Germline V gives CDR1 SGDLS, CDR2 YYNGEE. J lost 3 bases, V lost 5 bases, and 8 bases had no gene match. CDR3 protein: CASSSGVAGGYEQYF. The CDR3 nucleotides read TGTGCCAGCAGTTCTGGGGTAGCGGGAGGCTACGAGCAGTACTTC.

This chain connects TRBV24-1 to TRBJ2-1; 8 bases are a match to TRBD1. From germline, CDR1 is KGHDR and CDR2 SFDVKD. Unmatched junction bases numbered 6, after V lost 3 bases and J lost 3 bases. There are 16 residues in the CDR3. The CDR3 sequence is CATSDPRTGLYNEQFF. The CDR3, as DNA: TGTGCCACCAGTGATCCTCGGACAGGGCTCTACAATGAGCAGTTCTTC.

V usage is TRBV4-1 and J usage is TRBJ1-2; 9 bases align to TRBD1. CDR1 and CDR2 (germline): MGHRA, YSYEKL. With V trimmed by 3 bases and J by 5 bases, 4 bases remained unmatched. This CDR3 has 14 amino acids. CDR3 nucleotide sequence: TGCGCCAGCAGCCACTCCGGGACAGGGTATGGCTACACCTTC. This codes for CASSHSGTGYGYTF.

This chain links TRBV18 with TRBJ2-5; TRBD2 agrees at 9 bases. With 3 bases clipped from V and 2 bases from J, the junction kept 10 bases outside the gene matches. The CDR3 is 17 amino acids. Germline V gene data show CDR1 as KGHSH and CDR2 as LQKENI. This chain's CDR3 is CASSPVRLAGNQETQYF. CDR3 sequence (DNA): TGTGCCAGCTCACCGGTGCGGCTAGCGGGGAATCAAGAGACCCAGTACTTC.

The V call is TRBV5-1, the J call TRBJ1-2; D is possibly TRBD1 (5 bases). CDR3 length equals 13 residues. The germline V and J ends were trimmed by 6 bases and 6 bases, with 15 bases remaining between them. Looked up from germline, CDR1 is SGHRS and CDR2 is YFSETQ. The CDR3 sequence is CASIGGEADGYTF. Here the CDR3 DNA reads TGCGCCAGCATAGGAGGGGAGGCGGATGGCTACACCTTC.

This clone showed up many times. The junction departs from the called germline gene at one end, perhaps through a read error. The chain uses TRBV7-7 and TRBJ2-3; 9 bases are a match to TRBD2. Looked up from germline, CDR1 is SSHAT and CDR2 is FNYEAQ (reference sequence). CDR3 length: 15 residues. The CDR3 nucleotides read TGTGCTAGCAGCCCGACTAGCGGTAGCACAGATACGCAGTATTTT. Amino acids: CASSPTSGSTDTQYF.

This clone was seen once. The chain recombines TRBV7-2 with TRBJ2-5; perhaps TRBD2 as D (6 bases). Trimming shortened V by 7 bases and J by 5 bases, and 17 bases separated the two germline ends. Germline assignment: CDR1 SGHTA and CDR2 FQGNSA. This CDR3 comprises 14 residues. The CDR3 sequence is CASTPVVGRETQYF. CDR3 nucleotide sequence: TGTGCCAGCACCCCAGTAGTAGGGAGGGAGACCCAGTACTTC.

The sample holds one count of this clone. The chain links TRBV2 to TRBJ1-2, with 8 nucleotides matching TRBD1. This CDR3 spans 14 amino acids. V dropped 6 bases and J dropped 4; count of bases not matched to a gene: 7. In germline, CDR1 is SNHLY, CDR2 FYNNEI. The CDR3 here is CASRTGGGIYGYTF. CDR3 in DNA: TGTGCCAGCAGAACAGGGGGAGGAATCTATGGCTACACCTTC.

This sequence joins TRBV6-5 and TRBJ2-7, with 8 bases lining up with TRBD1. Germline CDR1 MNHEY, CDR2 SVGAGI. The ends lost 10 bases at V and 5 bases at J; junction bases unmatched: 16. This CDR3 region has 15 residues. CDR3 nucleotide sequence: TGTGCCACCACGATATCTGGCAGGGGGCTCGACGAGCAGTACTTC. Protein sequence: CATTISGRGLDEQYF.